This TCR beta chain appears in the sequencing data of a study of T cell changes during pregnancy in multiple sclerosis. V lost 2 bases, J lost 0 bases, and 4 bases lay in between. Germline values: CDR1 MNHEY, CDR2 SVGAGI. The CDR3 is 13 amino acids. Profiled with immunoSEQ multiplex PCR; TCRdb holds only in-frame clones, not every one. The data hold approximately 30,000 clones, with about 89% observed a single time. The material sequenced was CD8+ T cells from peripheral blood mononuclear cells, taken before pregnancy. J is TRBJ1-1 and V is TRBV6-5, with D unresolved. The sequence was collected from a female donor with multiple sclerosis, enrolled in a pregnancy study. For the CDR3, the DNA is TGTGCCAGCAGTTACGAGGTGAACACTGAAGCTTTCTTT. Translation gives CASSYEVNTEAFF.